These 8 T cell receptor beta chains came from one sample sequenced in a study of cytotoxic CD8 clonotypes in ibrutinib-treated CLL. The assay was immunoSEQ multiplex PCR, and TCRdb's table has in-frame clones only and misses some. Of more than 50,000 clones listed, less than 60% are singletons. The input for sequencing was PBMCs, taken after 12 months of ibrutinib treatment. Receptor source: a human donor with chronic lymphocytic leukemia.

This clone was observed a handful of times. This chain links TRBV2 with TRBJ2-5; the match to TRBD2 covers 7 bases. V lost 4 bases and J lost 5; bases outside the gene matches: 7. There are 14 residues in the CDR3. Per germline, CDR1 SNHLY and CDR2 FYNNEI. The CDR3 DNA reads TGTGCCAGCAGTGGGGGCGGGAGAAAGGAGACCCAGTACTTC. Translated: CASSGGGRKETQYF.

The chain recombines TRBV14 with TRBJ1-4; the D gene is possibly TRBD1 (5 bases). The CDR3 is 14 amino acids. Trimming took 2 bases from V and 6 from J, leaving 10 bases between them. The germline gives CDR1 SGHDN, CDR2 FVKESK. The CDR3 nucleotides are TGTGCCAGCAGCCAAACCTGGGGGTATGAAAAACTGTTTTTT. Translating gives CASSQTWGYEKLFF.

CDR3 bases: TGCGCCAGCAGCCGAATACCGACAGGGACGCACACTGAAGCTTTCTTT. Amino acids: CASSRIPTGTHTEAFF. V usage is TRBV5-1 and J usage is TRBJ1-1; 7 nucleotides line up with TRBD1. V lost 4 bases to trimming and J lost 3 bases; unmatched junction nucleotides: 12. The CDR3 is made up of 16 amino acids. Germline CDR1 and CDR2: SGHRS and YFSETQ. Full variable domain (missing parts from reference TRBV5-1 and TRBJ1-1): KAGVTQTPRYLIKTRGQQVTLSCSPISGHRSVSWYQQTPGQGLQFLFEYFSETQRNKGNFPGRFSGRQFSNSRSEMNVSTLELGDSALYLCASSRIPTGTHTEAFFGQGTRLTVV.

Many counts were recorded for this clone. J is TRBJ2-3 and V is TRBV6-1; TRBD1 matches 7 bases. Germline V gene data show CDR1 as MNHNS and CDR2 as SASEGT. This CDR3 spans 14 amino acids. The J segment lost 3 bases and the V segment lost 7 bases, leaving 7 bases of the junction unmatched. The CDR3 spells CASIKGQRTDTQYF. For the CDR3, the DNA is TGTGCCAGCATCAAGGGACAGAGGACAGATACGCAGTATTTT.

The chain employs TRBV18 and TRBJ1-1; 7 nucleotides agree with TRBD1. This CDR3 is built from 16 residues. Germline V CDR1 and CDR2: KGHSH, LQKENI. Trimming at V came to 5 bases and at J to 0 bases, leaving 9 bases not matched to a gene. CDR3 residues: CASSSRDSYMNTEAFF. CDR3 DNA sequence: TGTGCCAGCTCATCCCGGGACAGCTATATGAACACTGAAGCTTTCTTT.

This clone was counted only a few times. CDR3 nucleotide sequence: TGTGCCAGCAGCCGGAGCGGGGTCGGGGTTCATGAGCAGTTCTTC. It yields the protein CASSRSGVGVHEQFF. This chain uses TRBV4-2 with TRBJ2-1, with 7 bases fitting TRBD2. Germline values: CDR1 LGHNA, CDR2 YNFKEQ. CDR3 length: 15 amino acids. Unmatched junction bases numbered 11, after V lost 4 bases and J lost 8 bases.

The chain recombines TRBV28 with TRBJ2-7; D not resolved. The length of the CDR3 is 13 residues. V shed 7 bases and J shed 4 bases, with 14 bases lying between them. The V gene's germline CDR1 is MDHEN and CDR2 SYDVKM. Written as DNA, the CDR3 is TGTGCCAGCAATTCATACGGTCCGTACGAGCAGTACTTC. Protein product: CASNSYGPYEQYF. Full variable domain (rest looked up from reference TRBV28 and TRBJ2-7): DVKVTQSSRYLVKRTGEKVFLECVQDMDHENMFWYRQDPGLGLRLIYFSYDVKMKEKGDIPEGYSVSREKKERFSLILESASTNQTSMYLCASNSYGPYEQYFGPGTRLTVT.

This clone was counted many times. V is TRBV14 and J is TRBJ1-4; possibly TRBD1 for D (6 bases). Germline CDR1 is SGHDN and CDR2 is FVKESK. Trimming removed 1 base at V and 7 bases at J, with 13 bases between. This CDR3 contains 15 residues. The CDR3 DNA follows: TGTGCCAGCAGCCAAGGAGTGGGGGCGCGTGAAAAACTGTTTTTT. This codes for CASSQGVGAREKLFF.